This TCR beta chain stems from a study of blood T cells in healthy people across ages. Per sample, at least 5 micrograms of total RNA were extracted. Using a J-beta primer mix together with a sample-barcoded 5' primer, a second PCR was run for roughly 6 to 12 cycles. The template-switch adaptor was a 5' adaptor with 12 random nucleotides. It tagged each cDNA molecule. Each sample provided no less than 3 million CDR3-containing paired-end reads. TCRdb re-derived calls from the 5' RACE reads in MiXCR, one entry per CDR3 protein. The table lists 1.4 million or so distinct CDR3 sequences, approximately 42% of them singletons, with around 4% in the top ten. There are 16 residues in the CDR3. Germline V gene lookup returns CDR1 MNHEY and CDR2 SVGAGI. Trimming took 4 bases from V and 4 from J; bases not matched to a gene: 9.

This sequence originates from a woman between 18 and 30 years old in good health. The chain is built from TRBV6-5 and TRBJ2-3, with 9 nucleotides matching TRBD2. Sequenced input: blood. CDR3 region: CASSWGAGGLADTQYF. The CDR3 bases are TGTGCCAGCAGTTGGGGGGCGGGAGGGCTTGCAGATACGCAGTATTTT.